What follows describes a single T cell receptor beta chain. This sample was included in a study of blood T cell repertoires in COVID-19. In the study overall: The origin of the acute and convalescent COVID-19 samples was the United States, Italy and Spain.

Study processing details: It was from reference gene primer amplification that nucleated cell counts were estimated. Sequenced by immunoSEQ multiplex PCR; TCRdb stores in-frame clones only, minus some. The DNA was the basis for D and trimming; V, J and clone size are from that table. Among 250,000 to 400,000 clones listed, 90% were seen once. Germline V gene lookup returns CDR1 WNHNN and CDR2 SYGVQD (reference sequence). The V and J ends lost 0 bases and 6 bases respectively, with 12 bases between them. The CDR3 length is 15 residues. Specimen: peripheral blood. The sequence came from a woman aged 25 to 39 with COVID-19, enrolled during active disease. The chain recombines TRBV10-1 with TRBJ1-5; D is possibly TRBD1 (5 bases). The CDR3 loop is CASSESIGVGQPQHF. DNA for the CDR3: TGCGCCAGCAGTGAGTCGATAGGGGTAGGTCAGCCCCAGCATTTT.